This T cell receptor beta chain derives from a study of shared clonotypes between healthy human individuals. Study as a whole: A donor's plate count was three for CD4 naive and three for CD4 memory; CD8 naive had two and CD8 memory one. Study outcomes and limitations: A limitation of the genetic and exposure-history diversity represented arose from few donors.

The protocol was immunoSEQ multiplex PCR, while the TCRdb copy is restricted to in-frame clones and leaves out a portion. This table has some 690,000 clones, less than 95% appearing once. Germline assignment: CDR1 LGHNT and CDR2 FRNRAP. This CDR3 is built from 13 residues. V shed 2 bases and J shed 5 bases, with 8 bases lying between them. Remarks on this clone: No antigen is known for it.

This chain uses TRBV12-5 with TRBJ2-3; D is unresolved. The TCR comes from a man between 18 and 35 years old in good health. Some clones in this sample may be carry-over from other donors' samples. Sequencing used memory CD8+ T cells from PBMCs. Subset noted: CD45RO+ cells pooled with CCR7-negative TemRA cells. DNA of the CDR3: TGTGCTAGTGGTTTGTGGGTCGGAGATACGCAGTATTTT. Its protein is CASGLWVGDTQYF.